The next 12 T cell receptor beta chains were all read from a single sample in a study of blood T cell repertoires in COVID-19. Generated by immunoSEQ multiplex PCR, the TCRdb table keeps only in-frame clones and is missing some. This table holds about 4,700 clones, 60% to 80% found once. The specimen was peripheral blood. The receptors derive from a human donor with active or convalescent COVID-19. The donor label of this sample is uncertain.

In its sample, this clone was seen once. The rearrangement links TRBV4-1 to TRBJ1-1, with D maybe TRBD1 (5 bases). Germline lookup yields CDR1 MGHRA and CDR2 YSYEKL. The CDR3 sequence is 14 residues long. Trimming took off 0 bases at V and 1 base at J, with 6 bases between the two ends. CDR3 DNA: TGCGCCAGCAGCCAAGACCAGGGGAACACTGAAGCTTTCTTT. It codes for CASSQDQGNTEAFF.

The rearrangement joins TRBV6-4 to TRBJ2-1; D is possibly TRBD2 (6 bases). The germline V gene encodes CDR1 MRHNA and CDR2 SNTAGT. V gave up 3 bases and J gave up 4 bases, with 10 bases separating them. The length of the CDR3 is 14 residues. CDR3 sequence reads: CASSEEAGYNEQFF. Here the CDR3 DNA reads TGTGCCAGCAGTGAGGAGGCGGGGTACAATGAGCAGTTCTTC.

The J gene is TRBJ1-1, the V gene TRBV12-3 or TRBV12-4, with D uncertain. The CDR3 spans 13 residues. V was shortened by 6 bases and J by 5 bases, with 13 bases between the two germline ends. CDR3 in amino acids: CASSPRGSTEAFF. The CDR3 coding sequence is TGTGCCAGCAGCCCCCGCGGGTCGACTGAAGCTTTCTTT.

The V gene is TRBV18, the J gene TRBJ2-5; 11 bases agree with TRBD2. The germline V gene encodes CDR1 KGHSH and CDR2 LQKENI. This CDR3 comprises 16 residues. Trimming cost V 2 bases and J 3 bases; bases outside gene matches: 5. CDR3 in amino acids: CASSPETSGMKETQYF. CDR3 sequence (DNA): TGTGCCAGCTCACCAGAGACTAGCGGGATGAAAGAGACCCAGTACTTC.

This chain connects TRBV6-5 to TRBJ2-3, with 7 bases fitting TRBD1. The CDR3 covers 15 residues. CDR1 is MNHEY and CDR2 is SVGAGI in the germline V gene. Germline trimming cut 8 bases from V and 2 bases from J; bases unmatched to any gene: 10. CDR3 loop: CASGAGTAITDTQYF. CDR3 nucleotide sequence: TGTGCCAGCGGAGCCGGGACAGCGATCACAGATACGCAGTATTTT.

J is TRBJ1-5 and V is TRBV19, with D perhaps TRBD1 (6 bases). Germline CDR1 and CDR2: LNHDA and SQIVND (reference sequence). Trimming cost V 2 bases and J 7 bases, with 18 bases left between them. The CDR3 contains 16 residues. The chain's CDR3 is CASSIRRGEGGQPQHF. CDR3 nucleotide sequence: TGTGCCAGTAGTATAAGAAGGGGGGAGGGAGGGCAGCCCCAGCATTTT.

This rearrangement joins TRBV5-4 to TRBJ2-2; TRBD1 agrees at 8 bases. Germline V gene sequence: CDR1 SGHNT, CDR2 YYREEE (reference sequence). Losses at the gene ends were 1 base for V and 4 bases for J; bases not matched to a gene: 3. This CDR3 comprises 15 residues. For the CDR3, the DNA is TGTGCCAGCAGCTTGTCCCAGGGGGCCACCGGGGAGCTGTTTTTT. As protein: CASSLSQGATGELFF.

This chain uses TRBV25-1 with TRBJ1-5, with D perhaps matching TRBD1 (5 bases). This CDR3 is built from 12 residues. Germline V gene lookup returns CDR1 MGHDK and CDR2 SYGVNS. Trimming cost V 6 bases and J 4 bases, with 7 bases left between them. The CDR3 nucleotides are TGTGCCAGCAGACAGGAAAATCAGCCCCAGCATTTT. Translating gives CASRQENQPQHF.

Here the CDR3 reads CATSPPFGTGELFF. The CDR3 DNA reads as TGTGCCACCAGTCCCCCTTTCGGCACCGGGGAGCTGTTTTTT. This rearrangement joins TRBV24-1 to TRBJ2-2; D not certain. Germline CDR1 KGHDR, CDR2 SFDVKD. The CDR3 has 14 amino acids. Deletions cut 6 bases from V and 4 bases from J, with 11 bases between.

The chain joins TRBV7-3 to TRBJ2-3; D call uncertain. The V gene's germline CDR1 is SGHTA and CDR2 FQGTGA. The CDR3 contains 15 residues. V was clipped by 5 bases and J by 2 bases, with 14 bases between them. CDR3 sequence: CASSPDRGYTDTQYF. The CDR3 coding sequence is TGTGCCAGCAGCCCAGATCGCGGTTACACAGATACGCAGTATTTT.

The chain carries TRBV6-6 and TRBJ2-6; TRBD1 might be the D (6 bases). There are 16 residues in the CDR3. Germline values: CDR1 MNHNY, CDR2 SVGAGI (reference sequence). V was shortened by 4 bases and J by 0 bases, with 10 bases between the two germline ends. The CDR3 loop reads CASSLQGASGANVLTF. In nucleotides, the CDR3 is TGTGCCAGCAGTTTACAGGGAGCCTCTGGGGCCAACGTCCTGACTTTC.

The gene calls are TRBV27 and TRBJ2-3; 7 bases match TRBD2. V lost 3 bases to trimming and J lost 4 bases; unmatched junction nucleotides: 7. The CDR3 has 15 amino acids. CDR1 is MNHEY, CDR2 SMNVEV, per germline (reference sequence). The CDR3 is CASSFGGSRPDTQYF. CDR3 bases: TGTGCCAGCAGTTTTGGCGGGAGCAGACCAGATACGCAGTATTTT.